This TCR beta chain was observed in a study of cytomegalovirus exposure and HLA in healthy donors. CDR1 is MNHEY and CDR2 is SVGAGI in the germline V gene. J lost 5 bases, V lost 8 bases, and 6 bases had no gene match. The CDR3 is 14 amino acids. Primers for the PCR totalled 60 Vbeta and 13 Jbeta. TCRdb's table, derived via immunoSEQ multiplex PCR, lists solely in-frame clones and lacks some. The repertoire holds 180,000 or so clones, with approximately 83% as singletons. The sequence was collected from a man aged 18 to 30 in good health and CMV-seropositive. V is TRBV6-5 and J is TRBJ1-4; 9 bases fit TRBD1. What was sequenced was PBMCs. This CDR3 is CASGRGQGNEKLFF. The CDR3 DNA reads as TGTGCCAGCGGGCGCGGACAGGGGAATGAAAAACTGTTTTTT.